These 4 T cell receptor beta chains were sequenced from one sample in a study of T cells in Graves' hyperthyroidism and ophthalmopathy (dated by TCRdb to the late 2010s). The library was produced with multiplex PCR. The sequencer listed for this sample is Illumina HiSeq 2000. The TCR beta CDR3 regions were amplified from RNA transcripts. The TCR CDR3 was subjected to a first round of RT-PCR using the HTBI primer set and the Qiagen OneStep RT-PCR kit. In TCRdb, the public reads were trimmed at Q25 with fastp and aligned with MiXCR, with productive beta chains retained. Each record represents a unique CDR3 protein, reported with the most common genes and DNA among its rows. This sample has 550,000 to 650,000 distinct CDR3 sequences in its table, and over 11% of those were observed once. The top ten hold roughly 5.5% of the sample. The sequencing sample was made of blood. These receptors were collected from a woman aged 25 to 45 with Graves' hyperthyroidism that later progressed to Graves' ophthalmopathy.

This clonotype has ten or more counts. For the CDR3, the DNA is TGTGCCAGCAGCTTAATGGGGGCTCATGGCTACACCTTC. Translated, it gives CASSLMGAHGYTF. The genes are TRBV7-2 and TRBJ1-2; D may be TRBD1 (6 bases). The CDR3 extends over 13 amino acids. From germline, CDR1 is SGHTA and CDR2 FQGNSA. V lost 2 bases, J lost 6 bases, and 10 bases lay in between.

This clonotype was recorded at least ten times. V is TRBV7-2 and J is TRBJ2-7; 9 bases align to TRBD1. The trim removed 0 bases at V and 2 bases at J, leaving 2 bases unmatched. Germline CDR1 is SGHTA and CDR2 is FQGNSA. The CDR3 covers 15 residues. CDR3 in amino acids: CASSLARTGAYEQYF. The CDR3 coding sequence is TGTGCCAGCAGCTTAGCGAGGACAGGGGCCTACGAGCAGTACTTC.

This clonotype was seen more than once but under ten times. CDR3 region: CASSYIRGNTEAFF. In DNA, the CDR3 is TGTGCCAGCAGTTATATTCGGGGGAACACTGAAGCTTTCTTT. The chain carries TRBV6-5 and TRBJ1-1; D unclear. V was clipped by 3 bases and J by 1 base, with 9 bases between them. CDR1 is MNHEY, CDR2 SVGAGI, per germline. This CDR3 region has 14 residues.

This clonotype was seen at least ten times. The V call is TRBV12-3 or TRBV12-4, the J call TRBJ1-6; D perhaps matches TRBD1 (6 bases). Trimming shortened V by 6 bases and J by 9 bases, and 12 bases separated the two germline ends. This CDR3 region has 13 residues. As DNA, the CDR3 is TGTGCCAGCAGCCAACAGGGATTTTCACCCCTCCACTTT. Protein sequence: CASSQQGFSPLHF.